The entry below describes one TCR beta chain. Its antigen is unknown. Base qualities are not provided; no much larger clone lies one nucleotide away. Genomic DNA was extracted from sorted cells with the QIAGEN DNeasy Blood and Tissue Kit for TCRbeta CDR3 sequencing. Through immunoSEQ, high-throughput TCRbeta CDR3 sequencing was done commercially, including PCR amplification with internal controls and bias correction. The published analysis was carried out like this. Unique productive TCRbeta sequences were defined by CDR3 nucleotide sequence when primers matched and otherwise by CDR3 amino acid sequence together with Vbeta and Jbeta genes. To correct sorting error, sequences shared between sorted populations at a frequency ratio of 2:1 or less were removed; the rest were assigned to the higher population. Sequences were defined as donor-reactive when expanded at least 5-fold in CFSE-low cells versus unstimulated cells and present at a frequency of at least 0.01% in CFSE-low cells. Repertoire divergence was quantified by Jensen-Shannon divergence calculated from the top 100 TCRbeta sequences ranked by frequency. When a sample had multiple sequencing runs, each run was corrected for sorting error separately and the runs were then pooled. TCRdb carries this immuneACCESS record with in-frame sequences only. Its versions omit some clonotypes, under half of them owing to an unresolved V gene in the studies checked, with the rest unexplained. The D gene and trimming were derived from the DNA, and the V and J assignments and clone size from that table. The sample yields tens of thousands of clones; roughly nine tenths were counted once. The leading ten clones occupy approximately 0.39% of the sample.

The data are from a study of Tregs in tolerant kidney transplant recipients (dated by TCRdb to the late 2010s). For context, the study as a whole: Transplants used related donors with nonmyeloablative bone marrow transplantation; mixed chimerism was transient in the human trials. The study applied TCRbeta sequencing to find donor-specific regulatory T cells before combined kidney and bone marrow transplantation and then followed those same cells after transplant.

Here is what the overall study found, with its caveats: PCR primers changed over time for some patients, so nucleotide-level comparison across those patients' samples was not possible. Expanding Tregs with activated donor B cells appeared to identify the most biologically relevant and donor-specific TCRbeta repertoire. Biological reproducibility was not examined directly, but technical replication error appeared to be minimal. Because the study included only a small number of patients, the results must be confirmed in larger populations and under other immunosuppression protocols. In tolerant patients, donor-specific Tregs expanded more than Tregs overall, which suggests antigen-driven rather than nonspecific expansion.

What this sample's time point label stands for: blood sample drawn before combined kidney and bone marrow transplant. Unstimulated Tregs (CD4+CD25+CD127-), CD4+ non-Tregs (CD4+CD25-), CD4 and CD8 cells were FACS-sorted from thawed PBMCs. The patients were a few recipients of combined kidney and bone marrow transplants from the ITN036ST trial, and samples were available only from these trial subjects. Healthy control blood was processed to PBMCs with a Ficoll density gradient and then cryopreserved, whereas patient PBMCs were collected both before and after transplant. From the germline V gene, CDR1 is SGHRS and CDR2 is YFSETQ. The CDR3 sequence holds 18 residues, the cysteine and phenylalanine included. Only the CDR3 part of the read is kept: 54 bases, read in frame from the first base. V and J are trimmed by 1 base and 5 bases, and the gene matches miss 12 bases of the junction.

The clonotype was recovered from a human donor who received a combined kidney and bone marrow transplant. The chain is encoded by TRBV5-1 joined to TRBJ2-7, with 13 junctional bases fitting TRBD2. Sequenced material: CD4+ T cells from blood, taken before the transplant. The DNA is TGCGCCAGCAGCTTGATATCCTTGGGGACTAGCGGGAAGAACGAGCAGTACTTC. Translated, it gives CASSLISLGTSGKNEQYF.